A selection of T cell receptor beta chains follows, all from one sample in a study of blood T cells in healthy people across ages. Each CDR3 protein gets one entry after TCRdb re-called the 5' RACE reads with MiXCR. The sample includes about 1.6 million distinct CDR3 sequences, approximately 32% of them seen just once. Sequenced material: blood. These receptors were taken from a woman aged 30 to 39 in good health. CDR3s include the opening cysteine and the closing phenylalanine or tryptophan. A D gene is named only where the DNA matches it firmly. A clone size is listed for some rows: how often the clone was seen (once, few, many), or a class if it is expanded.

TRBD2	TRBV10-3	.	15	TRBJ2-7	CAISGLLAGAPEQYF	TGTGCCATCAGTGGTCTCCTAGCGGGGGCTCCCGAGCAGTACTTC
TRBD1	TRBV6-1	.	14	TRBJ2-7	CASSSLTGPGEQYF	TGTGCCAGCAGTTCCCTGACAGGGCCGGGAGAGCAGTACTTC
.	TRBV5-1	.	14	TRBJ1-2	CASSLIGSNYGYTF	TGCGCCAGCAGCTTGATCGGCTCTAACTATGGCTACACCTTC
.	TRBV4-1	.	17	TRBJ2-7	CASSHAREGVSSYEQYF	TGCGCCAGCAGCCATGCCAGGGAGGGGGTTAGCTCCTACGAGCAGTACTTC
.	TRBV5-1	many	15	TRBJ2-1	CASSLITASDNEQFF	TGCGCCAGCAGCTTGATAACTGCTAGCGACAATGAGCAGTTCTTC
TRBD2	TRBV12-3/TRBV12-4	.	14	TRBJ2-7	CACSSSGRAAEQYF	TGTGCCTGCAGTTCCAGCGGGAGGGCCGCCGAGCAGTACTTC
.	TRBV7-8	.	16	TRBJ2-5	CASSLVGGTFQETQYF	TGTGCCAGCAGCTTAGTTGGTGGAACCTTCCAAGAGACCCAGTACTTC
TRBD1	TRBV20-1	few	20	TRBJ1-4	CSARDWARGTGRGANEKLFF	TGCAGTGCTAGAGATTGGGCCCGAGGGACAGGGAGGGGGGCTAATGAAAAACTGTTTTTT
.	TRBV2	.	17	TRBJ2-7	CASSHNLGTTFSYEQYF	TGTGCCAGCAGCCACAACCTCGGGACCACCTTTTCCTACGAGCAGTACTTC
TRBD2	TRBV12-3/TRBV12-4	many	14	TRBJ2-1	CASSGLADYNEQFF	TGTGCCAGCAGCGGACTAGCTGACTACAATGAGCAGTTCTTC
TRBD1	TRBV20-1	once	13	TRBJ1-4	CSAFDREGGKLFF	TGCAGTGCTTTTGACAGGGAAGGCGGAAAACTGTTTTTT
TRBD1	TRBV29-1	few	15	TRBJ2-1	CSVEIAGQGAYEQFF	TGCAGCGTTGAGATCGCAGGACAGGGGGCCTATGAGCAGTTCTTC